This TCR beta chain was sequenced for a study of human thymus T cells. Study-wide results and limits: Related research reported highly overlapping thymic repertoires among unrelated individuals.

The method was immunoSEQ multiplex PCR; TCRdb's version includes in-frame clones alone and lacks a portion of them. The sample lists roughly 120,000 clones; around 94% were seen once. The germline CDR1 and CDR2 sequences are SGHTA and FQGNSA. The CDR3 totals 15 residues. V dropped 1 base and J dropped 7 bases, with 11 bases sitting between them. During corrective heart surgery, resections were taken, and the thymus tissue came from them. Donation was from healthy Finnish infants who were having corrective surgery that addressed congenital heart defects. About this clone: What it recognizes is unknown.

Sequenced: thymus tissue. This sequence originates from a boy less than two years old with a congenital heart defect but otherwise immunologically healthy. This chain uses TRBV7-2 with TRBJ1-6; no definite D call. DNA for the CDR3: TGTGCCAGCAGCTTAGAGGTGGTGGAGAATTCACCCCTCCACTTT. As protein: CASSLEVVENSPLHF. The full variable domain, with the rest looked up from reference TRBV7-2 and TRBJ1-6, is GAGVSQSPSNKVTEKGKDVELRCDPISGHTALYWYRQSLGQGLEFLIYFQGNSAPDKSGLPSDRFSAERTGGSVSTLTIQRTQQEDSAVYLCASSLEVVENSPLHFGNGTRLTVT.